The 20 T cell receptor beta chains in this list originate from one sample, sequenced in a study of T cells in Graves' hyperthyroidism and ophthalmopathy. RNA transcripts served as the template for amplifying TCR beta CDR3 regions. Primed by the HTBI set, a first-round RT-PCR was run on the TCR CDR3. A single record per CDR3 protein comes from TCRdb applying MiXCR to the multiplex PCR reads. The sample consists of about 300,000 distinct CDR3 sequences, approximately 17% of them appearing once. Material for sequencing was blood. The origin of the receptors is a man aged 25-45 years with Graves' hyperthyroidism.

This clonotype was seen a handful of times. The chain is built from TRBV7-9 and TRBJ2-3; the D is unclear. CDR1 and CDR2 from the germline V gene are SEHNR and FQNEAQ (reference sequence). The CDR3 sequence is 15 residues long. Trimming shortened V by 4 bases and J by 2 bases, and 13 bases separated the two germline ends. The CDR3 here is CASSSGHSNTDTQYF. In DNA form, the CDR3 reads TGTGCCAGCAGCTCTGGTCACTCGAACACAGATACGCAGTATTTT.

The sample holds a few counts of this clonotype. This chain uses TRBV5-1 with TRBJ2-7; no definite D call. V was trimmed by 5 bases and J by 3 bases, leaving 6 bases between them. There are 11 residues in the CDR3. CDR1 SGHRS and CDR2 YFSETQ come from the germline V gene. CDR3 sequence reads: CASRDDYEQYF. The CDR3 DNA follows: TGCGCCAGCAGGGATGACTACGAGCAGTACTTC. The whole variable domain, remainder taken from reference TRBV5-1 and TRBJ2-7, is KAGVTQTPRYLIKTRGQQVTLSCSPISGHRSVSWYQQTPGQGLQFLFEYFSETQRNKGNFPGRFSGRQFSNSRSEMNVSTLELGDSALYLCASRDDYEQYFGPGTRLTVT.

V is TRBV6-1 and J is TRBJ2-4, with a weak D call TRBD1 (7 bases). Between the trimmed V and J ends, which lost 2 bases and 12 bases, there was a span of 20 bases. This CDR3 contains 15 residues. Germline V gives CDR1 MNHNS, CDR2 SASEGT. CDR3 loop: CASSESPQGGLTQYF. The CDR3 DNA reads as TGTGCCAGCAGTGAATCCCCTCAGGGGGGTTTGACTCAGTACTTC.

This clonotype was seen repeatedly, ten times or more. DNA of the CDR3: TGCAGCGTTGAAGACAGCCCCAATGAGCAGTTCTTC. This gives the protein CSVEDSPNEQFF. The J gene is TRBJ2-1, the V gene TRBV29-1; D not resolved. The length of the CDR3 is 12 residues. V lost 0 bases, J lost 6 bases, and 6 bases lay in between. CDR1 and CDR2 from the germline V gene are SQVTM and ANQGSEA.

This clonotype was seen repeatedly, ten times or more. The rearrangement links TRBV7-3 to TRBJ2-1, with 15 bases that match TRBD2. Germline lookup yields CDR1 SGHTA and CDR2 FQGTGA. The CDR3 extends over 17 amino acids. The ends lost 5 bases at V and 4 bases at J; junction bases unmatched: 6. The CDR3 here is CASSTLGTSGGYNEQFF. Here the CDR3 DNA reads TGTGCCAGCAGCACCCTTGGGACTAGCGGGGGGTACAATGAGCAGTTCTTC.

This clonotype was seen only a few times. This chain connects TRBV9 to TRBJ2-1; 7 nucleotides line up with TRBD2. The CDR3 covers 15 residues. V shed 3 bases, J shed 8 bases, and the junction held 11 bases outside the gene matches. The germline V gene has CDR1 SGDLS and CDR2 YYNGEE. The CDR3 region is CASSARGEGDDEQFF. DNA of the CDR3: TGTGCCAGCAGCGCCCGAGGGGAGGGCGATGATGAGCAGTTCTTC.

The chain has TRBV7-2 and TRBJ2-2; 11 bases line up with TRBD2. Per the germline V gene, CDR1 is SGHTA and CDR2 is FQGNSA. The V segment lost 5 bases and the J segment 0 bases; nucleotides outside the gene matches: 8. The CDR3 length is 18 residues. The CDR3: CASSPDSGRAANTGELFF. The CDR3 bases are TGTGCCAGCAGCCCAGATAGCGGGAGGGCCGCGAACACCGGGGAGCTGTTTTTT.

This clonotype was counted at least ten times. V usage is TRBV28 and J usage is TRBJ2-1; no clear D. Per the germline V gene, CDR1 is MDHEN and CDR2 is SYDVKM. Trimming took 10 bases from V and 4 from J, leaving 11 bases between them. The CDR3 consists of 12 residues. The CDR3 region is CATQRGYNEQFF. The CDR3, as DNA: TGTGCCACCCAGAGAGGATACAATGAGCAGTTCTTC.

A remark on this clonotype: Sequence at one end of the junction differs from germline and may be a read error. The chain links TRBV5-1 to TRBJ2-7; D not resolved. This CDR3 is built from 13 residues. Germline V lookup: CDR1 SGHRS, CDR2 YFSETQ. The CDR3 reads CASSLRNSYERYF. Written as DNA, the CDR3 is TGTGCCAGCAGCCTTAGAAACAGCTACGAGCGGTACTTC.

This clonotype was recorded a few times. The chain uses TRBV30 and TRBJ2-7; the D is unclear. This CDR3 has 11 residues. Germline CDR1 GTSNPN, CDR2 SVGIG (reference sequence). V was trimmed by 5 bases and J by 0 bases, leaving 5 bases between them. The CDR3 region has the DNA TGTGCCTGGGGTAGCTCCTACGAGCAGTACTTC. It codes for CAWGSSYEQYF.

The chain carries TRBV6-1 and TRBJ2-7; D may be TRBD1 (6 bases). V was trimmed by 6 bases and J by 3 bases, leaving 15 bases between them. The CDR3 spans 14 residues. Germline CDR1 is MNHNS and CDR2 is SASEGT. CDR3 amino acids: CASSRTDNIYEQYF. The CDR3, as DNA: TGTGCCAGCAGCCGGACAGACAATATCTACGAGCAGTACTTC.

Many counts were recorded for this clonotype. V usage is TRBV5-8 and J usage is TRBJ1-1; a weak D match, TRBD1 (5 bases). The CDR3 length is 13 residues. The V gene's germline CDR1 is SGHTS and CDR2 YDEGEE. Trimming shortened V by 4 bases and J by 10 bases, and 17 bases separated the two germline ends. As DNA, the CDR3 is TGTGCCAGCAGCCTCGATTGGGGGGGGGTAGCTTTCTTT. Encoded protein: CASSLDWGGVAFF. The complete variable domain, with remaining parts taken from reference TRBV5-8 and TRBJ1-1, reads EAGVTQSPTHLIKTRGQQATLRCSPISGHTSVYWYQQALGLGLQFLLWYDEGEERNRGNFPPRFSGRQFPNYSSELNVNALELEDSALYLCASSLDWGGVAFFGQGTRLTVV.

The CDR3 DNA is TGCAGTGCCCTGGTTGCCACAGATACGCAGTATTTT. It is translated as CSALVATDTQYF. J is TRBJ2-3 and V is TRBV20-1; D is ambiguous. Germline assignment: CDR1 DFQATT and CDR2 SNEGSKA (reference sequence). V lost 6 bases and J lost 2, with 9 bases in between. This CDR3 is 12 amino acids long.

This clonotype was seen repeatedly, ten times or more. The chain couples TRBV27 to TRBJ2-7, with D unclear. The V gene's germline CDR1 is MNHEY and CDR2 SMNVEV (reference sequence). V lost 6 bases to trimming and J lost 2 bases, with 5 bases between them. This CDR3 spans 11 amino acids. This chain's CDR3 is CASSSTYEQYF. Written as DNA, the CDR3 is TGTGCCAGCAGCTCAACCTACGAGCAGTACTTC.

The chain employs TRBV9 and TRBJ1-5; 8 bases are shared with TRBD1. From germline, CDR1 is SGDLS and CDR2 YYNGEE. J was trimmed by 5 bases and V by 2 bases; bases with no gene match: 6. The CDR3 loop spans 15 amino acids. The CDR3 bases are TGTGCCAGCAGCGTGGAAGGGACAGGTGATCAGCCCCAGCATTTT. It yields the protein CASSVEGTGDQPQHF.

This clonotype was recorded a few times. Mismatch with germline at one junction end may stem from a read error. The chain employs TRBV20-1 and TRBJ1-1; 8 bases are a match to TRBD1. Germline V gene sequence: CDR1 DFQATT, CDR2 SNEGSKA (reference sequence). This CDR3 is 14 amino acids long. CDR3 residues: CSARNRGMNSEAFF. The CDR3 DNA reads as TGCAGTGCTAGGAACAGGGGGATGAACTCTGAAGCTTTCTTT.

This clonotype has ten or more counts. V gene TRBV3-1 combines with J gene TRBJ2-5; D possibly corresponds to TRBD2 (6 bases). CDR1 is LGHDT, CDR2 YNNKEL, per germline (reference sequence). The CDR3 length is 16 residues. V was clipped by 0 bases and J by 3 bases, with 14 bases between them. The CDR3 loop is CASSQETGEVKETQYF. The CDR3 coding sequence is TGTGCCAGCAGCCAAGAAACGGGAGAAGTGAAAGAGACCCAGTACTTC.

The V call is TRBV7-9, the J call TRBJ2-7; 9 nucleotides align to TRBD1. The CDR3 consists of 15 residues. Germline values: CDR1 SEHNR, CDR2 FQNEAQ (reference sequence). Unmatched junction bases numbered 7, after V lost 4 bases and J lost 3 bases. The CDR3 DNA sequence: TGTGCCAGCAGCTCGGGGACAGGGACCCTCTACGAGCAGTACTTC. This sequence encodes CASSSGTGTLYEQYF. Drawing the rest from reference TRBV7-9 and TRBJ2-7, the complete variable domain is DTGVSQNPRHKITKRGQNVTFRCDPISEHNRLYWYRQTLGQGPEFLTYFQNEAQLEKSRLLSDRFSAERPKGSFSTLEIQRTEQGDSAMYLCASSSGTGTLYEQYFGPGTRLTVT.

At least ten counts were recorded for this clonotype. This rearrangement joins TRBV2 to TRBJ2-1; D possibly uses TRBD1 or TRBD2 (6 bases each). This CDR3 is built from 15 residues. CDR1 is SNHLY and CDR2 is FYNNEI in the germline V gene. V dropped 4 bases and J dropped 6 bases, with 16 bases sitting between them. The CDR3 sequence: CASSVVGGIVNEQFF. As DNA, the CDR3 is TGTGCCAGCAGTGTAGTAGGGGGGATAGTCAATGAGCAGTTCTTC.

This clonotype appeared many times. V gene TRBV5-1 combines with J gene TRBJ2-1; 9 bases map to TRBD1. Germline V gene sequence: CDR1 SGHRS, CDR2 YFSETQ. This CDR3 region has 15 residues. With 0 bases clipped from V and 3 bases from J, the junction kept 1 base outside the gene matches. DNA of the CDR3: TGCGCCAGCAGCTTGGTGGGACAGGGCTACAATGAGCAGTTCTTC. Translating gives CASSLVGQGYNEQFF.